This entry lists 24 T cell receptor beta chains sequenced from one sample in a study of somatic mutations in cytotoxic T cells in rheumatoid arthritis. Data came from immunoSEQ multiplex PCR; TCRdb stores just in-frame clones and leaves some out. The sample contains around 20,000 clones, 70% to 90% of which appear only once. The sequenced material came from CD8+ T cells sorted from blood. These receptor sequences come from an adult with rheumatoid arthritis.

The gene calls are TRBV6-1 and TRBJ1-1; D may be TRBD1 (6 bases). CDR1 and CDR2 from the germline V gene are MNHNS and SASEGT. V lost 6 bases and J lost 7, with 12 bases in between. The CDR3 is 12 residues long. The CDR3 sequence: CASRWTANEAFF. As DNA, the CDR3 is TGTGCCAGCAGGTGGACAGCAAATGAAGCTTTCTTT.

CDR3: CASSDPRQNEQFF. The CDR3 coding sequence is TGTGCCAGCAGTGATCCCCGGCAGAATGAGCAGTTCTTC. The rearrangement joins TRBV25-1 to TRBJ2-1; D gene uncertain. The CDR3 loop spans 13 amino acids. Germline loops: CDR1 MGHDK, CDR2 SYGVNS. Trimming removed 3 bases at V and 7 bases at J, with 10 bases between.

The chain links TRBV27 to TRBJ1-5, with D possibly being TRBD1 (5 bases). The V end was cut by 2 bases, the J end by 2 bases, with 10 bases between. The germline CDR1 and CDR2 sequences are MNHEY and SMNVEV (reference sequence). This CDR3 is 15 amino acids long. The CDR3 reads CASSLLGRGNQPQHF. The CDR3 nucleotides read TGTGCCAGCAGTTTACTAGGCAGGGGCAATCAGCCCCAGCATTTT.

This sequence joins TRBV28 and TRBJ2-1; the D is unclear. The V end was cut by 3 bases, the J end by 0 bases, with 9 bases between. The CDR3 is 15 amino acids. Germline CDR1 reads MDHEN; CDR2 reads SYDVKM. The CDR3 bases are TGTGCCAGCAGTTTGTCCTGGGGCTCCTACAATGAGCAGTTCTTC. This encodes CASSLSWGSYNEQFF.

The rearrangement joins TRBV29-1 to TRBJ2-5; the D gene could be TRBD1 or TRBD2 (5 bases each). The CDR3 spans 14 residues. V gave up 4 bases and J gave up 3 bases, with 15 bases separating them. Germline V gene data show CDR1 as SQVTM and CDR2 as ANQGSEA. The CDR3 region is CSVVGESEEETQYF. The CDR3, as DNA: TGCAGCGTTGTGGGGGAGTCTGAAGAAGAGACCCAGTACTTC.

The V and J genes are TRBV11-2 and TRBJ1-1, with D perhaps TRBD1 (6 bases). Germline CDR1 and CDR2: SGHAT and FQNNGV. The CDR3 consists of 14 residues. Trimming pared 5 bases from V and 4 bases from J, leaving 14 bases between. CDR3 in DNA: TGTGCCAGCAGCGCAACAGGGTTCGGCACTGAAGCTTTCTTT. It translates to CASSATGFGTEAFF.

J is TRBJ2-7 and V is TRBV5-8; weak D call: TRBD2 (7 bases). CDR1 is SGHTS, CDR2 YDEGEE, per germline. The CDR3 contains 13 residues. V was cut by 6 bases and J by 6 bases, with 16 bases left in between. The CDR3 DNA reads as TGTGCCAGCAACGGAGGAGGGGGGGCCGAGCAGTACTTC. This gives the protein CASNGGGGAEQYF. Variable domain in full (rest from reference TRBV5-8 and TRBJ2-7): EAGVTQSPTHLIKTRGQQATLRCSPISGHTSVYWYQQALGLGLQFLLWYDEGEERNRGNFPPRFSGRQFPNYSSELNVNALELEDSALYLCASNGGGGAEQYFGPGTRLTVT.

This chain connects TRBV4-1 to TRBJ1-5, with no clear D. The CDR3 extends over 15 amino acids. Germline CDR1 is MGHRA and CDR2 is YSYEKL. V was shortened by 4 bases and J by 0 bases, with 10 bases between the two germline ends. The CDR3 DNA reads as TGCGCCAGCAGCCCCTTCAGGAGTAGCAATCAGCCCCAGCATTTT. Its translation is CASSPFRSSNQPQHF.

This chain uses TRBV2 with TRBJ2-1; D is possibly TRBD1 (6 bases). The germline V gene has CDR1 SNHLY and CDR2 FYNNEI. The V end was cut by 6 bases, the J end by 8 bases, with 17 bases between. CDR3 length equals 14 residues. This CDR3 reads CASSEDPGVDEQFF. In DNA, the CDR3 is TGTGCCAGCAGCGAGGACCCAGGGGTGGATGAGCAGTTCTTC.

The chain has TRBV19 and TRBJ2-7, with a tentative D call TRBD1 (6 bases). Trimming cost V 1 base and J 4 bases, with 14 bases left between them. The CDR3 runs to 15 residues. The V gene's germline CDR1 is LNHDA and CDR2 SQIVND (reference sequence). The CDR3 nucleotides are TGTGCCAGTAGTATAGCAGCCAGGGGCACGTACGAGCAGTACTTC. Amino acid sequence: CASSIAARGTYEQYF.

This chain joins TRBV5-1 and TRBJ2-1; D remains ambiguous. The V end was cut by 6 bases, the J end by 0 bases, with 13 bases between. This CDR3 is built from 15 residues. CDR1 SGHRS and CDR2 YFSETQ come from the germline V gene. The CDR3 loop reads CASKLGGSSYNEQFF. DNA of the CDR3: TGCGCCAGCAAACTGGGCGGAAGCTCCTACAATGAGCAGTTCTTC.

V is TRBV5-6 and J is TRBJ1-5; no clear D gene. Trimming removed 1 base at V and 3 bases at J, with 5 bases between. The CDR3 loop spans 13 amino acids. CDR1 is SGHDT, CDR2 YYEEEE, per germline. CDR3 nucleotides: TGTGCCAGCAGCTTGCAGAACAATCAGCCCCAGCATTTT. Amino acid sequence: CASSLQNNQPQHF.

Sample share makes this clone medium-sized. The chain has TRBV4-1 and TRBJ1-1; possible D gene TRBD1, 5 bases. Germline V gene data show CDR1 as MGHRA and CDR2 as YSYEKL. The CDR3 loop spans 16 amino acids. V gave up 0 bases and J gave up 1 base, with 12 bases separating them. The CDR3 DNA follows: TGCGCCAGCAGCCAAGAACACAGACAGCCGAACACTGAAGCTTTCTTT. Protein product: CASSQEHRQPNTEAFF.

This sequence joins TRBV2 and TRBJ1-1; D is unclear. This CDR3 contains 17 residues. The germline V and J ends were trimmed by 0 bases and 0 bases, with 14 bases remaining between them. In germline, CDR1 is SNHLY, CDR2 FYNNEI. CDR3 sequence reads: CASSEALRVGLNTEAFF. As DNA, the CDR3 is TGTGCCAGCAGTGAAGCGCTTCGGGTAGGTCTGAACACTGAAGCTTTCTTT. The full variable domain, in which reference TRBV2 and TRBJ1-1 provide the parts outside the CDR3, is EPEVTQTPSHQVTQMGQEVILRCVPISNHLYFYWYRQILGQKVEFLVSFYNNEISEKSEIFDDQFSVERPDGSNFTLKIRSTKLEDSAMYFCASSEALRVGLNTEAFFGQGTRLTVV.

The J gene is TRBJ2-7, the V gene TRBV7-3; possibly TRBD2 for D (5 bases). The CDR3 loop spans 16 amino acids. Looked up from germline, CDR1 is SGHTA and CDR2 is FQGTGA. V was pared by 4 bases and J by 3 bases, with 19 bases between. CDR3 sequence (DNA): TGTGCCAGCAGCTCCCATTCTCCCCGGGATGGCTACGAGCAGTACTTC. Residues: CASSSHSPRDGYEQYF.

In this sample, this clone turned up once. The rearrangement uses TRBV27 and TRBJ1-6, with 8 bases identical to TRBD1. Germline V gives CDR1 MNHEY, CDR2 SMNVEV (reference sequence). The CDR3 is made up of 19 amino acids. Trimming cost V 1 base and J 0 bases; bases outside gene matches: 8. CDR3 amino acids: CASSLLRTGTSSYNSPLHF. The DNA for the CDR3 is TGTGCCAGCAGTTTATTGCGGACAGGGACCAGCTCCTATAATTCACCCCTCCACTTT.

The chain combines TRBV5-6 with TRBJ2-7, with no clear D. The V gene's germline CDR1 is SGHDT and CDR2 YYEEEE. CDR3 length equals 13 residues. Trimming removed 2 bases at V and 1 base at J, with 7 bases between. CDR3 nucleotides: TGTGCCAGCAGCTTAGGGTTTTCCTACGAGCAGTACTTC. This codes for CASSLGFSYEQYF. Based on the CDR3 plus reference TRBV5-6 and TRBJ2-7, the full variable domain is DAGVTQSPTHLIKTRGQQVTLRCSPKSGHDTVSWYQQALGQGPQFIFQYYEEEERQRGNFPDRFSGHQFPNYSSELNVNALLLGDSALYLCASSLGFSYEQYFGPGTRLTVT.

The J gene is TRBJ2-4, the V gene TRBV28; 8 positions match TRBD2. The germline CDR1 and CDR2 sequences are MDHEN and SYDVKM. V lost 6 bases, J lost 5 bases, and 9 bases stayed unmatched. The CDR3 covers 15 residues. CDR3 in amino acids: CASRSSGSGENIQYF. Written as DNA, the CDR3 is TGTGCCAGCAGATCGAGCGGGAGTGGGGAAAACATTCAGTACTTC.

V usage is TRBV4-1 and J usage is TRBJ2-2; 8 nucleotides agree with TRBD1. J lost 3 bases, V lost 4 bases, and 7 bases had no gene match. Germline assignment: CDR1 MGHRA and CDR2 YSYEKL. This CDR3 is 16 amino acids long. The CDR3 DNA is TGCGCCAGCAGCCCATTCGGACAGGGCCACACCGGGGAGCTGTTTTTT. It specifies CASSPFGQGHTGELFF.

The rearrangement joins TRBV27 to TRBJ2-5; 15 bases are shared with TRBD2. With V trimmed by 6 bases and J by 2 bases, 4 bases remained unmatched. Germline V gives CDR1 MNHEY, CDR2 SMNVEV (reference sequence). The CDR3 consists of 16 residues. This CDR3 reads CASSQGLAGGQETQYF. CDR3 nucleotide sequence: TGTGCCAGCAGCCAGGGACTAGCGGGGGGTCAAGAGACCCAGTACTTC.

Only one count was recorded for this clone. V usage is TRBV6-6 and J usage is TRBJ2-1, with D perhaps matching TRBD2 (6 bases). This CDR3 contains 11 residues. Trimming pared 8 bases from V and 7 bases from J, leaving 9 bases between. Germline loops: CDR1 MNHNY, CDR2 SVGAGI (reference sequence). CDR3: CASRGGNEQFF. The CDR3 nucleotides read TGTGCCAGCCGGGGAGGAAATGAGCAGTTCTTC.

CDR3 nucleotides: TGTGCCAGCAGCTTAGATCAATACAATGAGCAGTTCTTC. Protein product: CASSLDQYNEQFF. The chain links TRBV7-2 to TRBJ2-1; the D is unclear. This CDR3 is built from 13 residues. From germline, CDR1 is SGHTA and CDR2 FQGNSA. Deletions cut 1 base from V and 4 bases from J, with 5 bases between.

This clone appeared a single time. The chain couples TRBV27 to TRBJ2-7, with D possibly called TRBD1 or TRBD2 (5 bases each). With 4 bases removed from V and 5 bases from J, the gap between germline ends came to 21 bases. This CDR3 has 16 amino acids. The germline V gene encodes CDR1 MNHEY and CDR2 SMNVEV (reference sequence). CDR3 DNA: TGTGCCAGCAGTTCCCAGTCCGGGACGGGTTTTCACGAGCAGTACTTC. It codes for CASSSQSGTGFHEQYF.

V usage is TRBV4-3 and J usage is TRBJ1-5, with D perhaps TRBD1 (6 bases). CDR1 is LGHNA, CDR2 YSLEER, per germline. This CDR3 spans 15 amino acids. Trimming took off 0 bases at V and 3 bases at J, with 9 bases between the two ends. The chain's CDR3 is CASSQEAGVNQPQHF. CDR3 nucleotides: TGCGCCAGCAGCCAAGAGGCAGGGGTCAATCAGCCCCAGCATTTT.